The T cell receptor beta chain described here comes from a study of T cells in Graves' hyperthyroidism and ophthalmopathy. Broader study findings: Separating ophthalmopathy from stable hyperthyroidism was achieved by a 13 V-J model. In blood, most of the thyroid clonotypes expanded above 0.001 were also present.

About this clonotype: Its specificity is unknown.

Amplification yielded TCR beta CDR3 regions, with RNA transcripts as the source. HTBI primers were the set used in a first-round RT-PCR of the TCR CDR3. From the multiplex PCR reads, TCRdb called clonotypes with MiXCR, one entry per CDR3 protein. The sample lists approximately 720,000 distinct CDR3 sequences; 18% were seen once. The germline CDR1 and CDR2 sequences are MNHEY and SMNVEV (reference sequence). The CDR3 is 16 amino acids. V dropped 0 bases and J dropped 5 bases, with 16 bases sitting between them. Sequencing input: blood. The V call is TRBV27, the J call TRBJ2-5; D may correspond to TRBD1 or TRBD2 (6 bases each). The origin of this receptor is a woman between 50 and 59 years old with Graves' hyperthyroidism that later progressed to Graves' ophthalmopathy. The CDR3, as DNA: TGTGCCAGCAGTTTATCGGGGGCCAGGGGAGGTGAGACCCAGTACTTC. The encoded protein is CASSLSGARGGETQYF.